A single sample is the source of the 14 T cell receptor beta chains below, sequenced in a study of cytomegalovirus exposure and HLA in healthy donors. PCR was performed using 60 Vbeta and 13 Jbeta primers. Sequencing was performed with immunoSEQ multiplex PCR; in TCRdb, only in-frame clones are kept and a portion is missing. Of around 41,000 clones in the sample, approximately 63% were seen once. The sequenced material came from PBMCs. Receptors originate from a man in his forties in good health and CMV-seronegative.

V is TRBV5-6 and J is TRBJ2-1; TRBD2 matches at 7 bases. Germline-derived CDR1 and CDR2 are SGHDT and YYEEEE. With 3 bases clipped from V and 9 bases from J, the junction kept 6 bases outside the gene matches. The CDR3 has 13 amino acids. CDR3 bases: TGTGCCAGCAGCTCTGGACTAGGGAGTGAGCAGTTCTTC. Amino acid sequence: CASSSGLGSEQFF.

This clone was seen more than once but under ten times. The chain has TRBV2 and TRBJ2-5; possibly TRBD2 for D (6 bases). The V and J ends lost 7 bases and 7 bases respectively, with 16 bases between them. The germline gives CDR1 SNHLY, CDR2 FYNNEI. CDR3 length equals 13 residues. CDR3 DNA sequence: TGTGCCAGCAACCGGGACTTAGAACGGACCCAGTACTTC. Translation gives CASNRDLERTQYF.

This clone has a handful of counts. The J gene is TRBJ2-7, the V gene TRBV11-1; 10 nucleotides line up with TRBD2. The CDR3 is 15 amino acids. Trimming removed 1 base from V and 3 bases from J; junction bases left unmatched: 3. Germline V gene data show CDR1 as SGHAT and CDR2 as FQDESV (reference sequence). The CDR3 DNA reads as TGTGCCAGCAGCTTAGAGGCTAGCGGGGGCTACGAGCAGTACTTC. Amino acid sequence: CASSLEASGGYEQYF.

The chain is built from TRBV2 and TRBJ2-7; 9 bases match TRBD2. V trimming: 6 bases; J trimming: 1 base; junction bases outside the gene matches: 7. Looked up from germline, CDR1 is SNHLY and CDR2 is FYNNEI. This CDR3 spans 15 amino acids. The CDR3, as DNA: TGTGCCAGCAGCGCTAATAGCGGGGGATCCTACGAGCAGTACTTC. Its protein product is CASSANSGGSYEQYF.

Only a few counts were recorded for this clone. The chain combines TRBV25-1 with TRBJ1-2; TRBD1 aligns across 11 bases. V gave up 5 bases and J gave up 4 bases; unmatched junction bases: 9. Germline V lookup: CDR1 MGHDK, CDR2 SYGVNS. The CDR3 extends over 16 amino acids. The CDR3 region is CASSFSDRGLGYGYTF. The CDR3 bases are TGTGCCAGCAGTTTTTCGGACAGGGGGCTGGGCTATGGCTACACCTTC.

The CDR3 reads CATRQGQGASTYEQYF. Here the CDR3 DNA reads TGTGCCACACGGCAAGGACAGGGGGCAAGTACCTACGAGCAGTACTTC. The chain joins TRBV10-3 to TRBJ2-5; 11 bases are a match to TRBD1. The J call may be incorrect, as the DNA end agrees better with TRBJ2-7. CDR3 size: 16 residues. Per germline, CDR1 ENHRY and CDR2 SYGVKD.

This chain joins TRBV13 and TRBJ2-7; 8 nucleotides align to TRBD1. Germline V lookup: CDR1 PRHDT, CDR2 FYEKMQ (reference sequence). CDR3 length equals 15 residues. The trim removed 5 bases at V and 6 bases at J, leaving 12 bases unmatched. The CDR3 sequence is CASSPMTGALGEQYF. The CDR3 nucleotides are TGTGCCAGCAGCCCGATGACAGGGGCCCTGGGCGAGCAGTACTTC.

This clone was recorded only once. The J gene is TRBJ2-3, the V gene TRBV2; 8 bases are shared with TRBD2. Germline assignment: CDR1 SNHLY and CDR2 FYNNEI. The CDR3 runs 16 residues. With 3 bases clipped from V and 3 bases from J, the junction kept 8 bases outside the gene matches. The CDR3 reads CASSEFPGGSTDTQYF. CDR3 bases: TGTGCCAGCAGTGAGTTCCCGGGAGGGAGTACAGATACGCAGTATTTT. Filled out from reference TRBV2 and TRBJ2-3, the complete variable domain reads EPEVTQTPSHQVTQMGQEVILRCVPISNHLYFYWYRQILGQKVEFLVSFYNNEISEKSEIFDDQFSVERPDGSNFTLKIRSTKLEDSAMYFCASSEFPGGSTDTQYFGPGTRLTVL.

CDR3 sequence: CASSLFRDRGDEQFF. The CDR3 region has the DNA TGTGCCAGCAGTTTGTTCCGGGACAGGGGAGATGAGCAGTTCTTC. This chain connects TRBV6-5 to TRBJ2-1; 10 bases map to TRBD1. The V gene's germline CDR1 is MNHEY and CDR2 SVGAGI. Trimming removed 4 bases from V and 8 bases from J; junction bases left unmatched: 8. The CDR3 totals 15 residues.

This clone came up once. The gene calls are TRBV9 and TRBJ2-1; TRBD2 agrees at 9 bases. The germline CDR1 and CDR2 sequences are SGDLS and YYNGEE. V lost 4 bases and J lost 10; bases outside the gene matches: 9. The CDR3 consists of 14 residues. As DNA, the CDR3 is TGTGCCAGCAGCACCCTGACTAGCGGTGGGGAGCAGTTCTTC. It encodes CASSTLTSGGEQFF.

The table lists this clone with a count of one. The chain combines TRBV6-5 with TRBJ1-5; the match to TRBD1 covers 7 bases. Germline CDR1 MNHEY, CDR2 SVGAGI. With V trimmed by 2 bases and J by 2 bases, 0 bases remained unmatched. The CDR3 is 14 amino acids. The CDR3 is CASSYGTGNQPQHF. CDR3 coding DNA: TGTGCCAGCAGTTACGGGACAGGCAATCAGCCCCAGCATTTT.

This clone was seen more than once but under ten times. The genes are TRBV30 and TRBJ1-2; 10 positions agree with TRBD1. Trimming at V came to 7 bases and at J to 3 bases, leaving 5 bases not matched to a gene. The CDR3 loop spans 13 amino acids. Germline V gene lookup returns CDR1 GTSNPN and CDR2 SVGIG (reference sequence). This CDR3 is CASTGTGDYGYTF. CDR3 sequence (DNA): TGTGCCTCAACCGGGACAGGGGACTATGGCTACACCTTC.

V and J are TRBV5-1 and TRBJ1-2, with TRBD1 identical over 8 bases. Germline assignment: CDR1 SGHRS and CDR2 YFSETQ. V shed 4 bases, J shed 2 bases, and the junction held 7 bases outside the gene matches. This CDR3 spans 15 amino acids. The DNA of the CDR3 is TGCGCCAGCAGCCACACAGGGGGGGACAACTATGGCTACACCTTC. Translation: CASSHTGGDNYGYTF.

The rearrangement uses TRBV10-3 and TRBJ2-7; a weak D match, TRBD2 (6 bases). V shed 5 bases and J shed 9 bases, with 14 bases lying between them. CDR1 is ENHRY, CDR2 SYGVKD, per germline. The length of the CDR3 is 12 residues. CDR3 coding DNA: TGTGCCATCAGTACCCTAGCCGGGGGGCAGTACTTC. As protein: CAISTLAGGQYF.